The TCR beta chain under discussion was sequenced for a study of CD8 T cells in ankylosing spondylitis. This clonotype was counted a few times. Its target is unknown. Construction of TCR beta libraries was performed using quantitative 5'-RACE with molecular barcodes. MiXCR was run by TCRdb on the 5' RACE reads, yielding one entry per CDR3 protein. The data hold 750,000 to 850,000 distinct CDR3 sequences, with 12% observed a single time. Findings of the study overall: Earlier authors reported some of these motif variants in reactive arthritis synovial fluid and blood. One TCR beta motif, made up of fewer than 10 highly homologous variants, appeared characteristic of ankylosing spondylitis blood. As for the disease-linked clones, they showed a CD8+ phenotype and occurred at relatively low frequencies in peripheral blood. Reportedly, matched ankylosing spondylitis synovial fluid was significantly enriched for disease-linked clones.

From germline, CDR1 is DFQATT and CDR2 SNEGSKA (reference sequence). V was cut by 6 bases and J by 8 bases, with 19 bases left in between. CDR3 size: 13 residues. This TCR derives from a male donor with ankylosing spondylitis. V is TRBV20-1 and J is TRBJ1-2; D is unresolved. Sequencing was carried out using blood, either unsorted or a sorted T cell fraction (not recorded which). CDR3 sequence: CSAAPGIGWGYTF. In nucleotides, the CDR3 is TGCAGTGCCGCGCCGGGAATTGGGTGGGGCTACACCTTC.